Listed here are 18 T cell receptor beta chains from one sample, sequenced in a study of OX40 agonist ivuxolimab in advanced cancers. The table came from immunoSEQ multiplex PCR; TCRdb's copy has only in-frame clones and leaves some out. The sample shows some 58,000 clones, around nine tenths of them seen only once. The sample was CD4+ or CD8+ T cells sorted from blood, taken in a trial of the OX40 agonist ivuxolimab. These receptors were obtained from an adult with an advanced solid tumor such as melanoma, head and neck, liver or kidney cancer.

V usage is TRBV27 and J usage is TRBJ2-3; 7 nucleotides agree with TRBD1. Trimming took 4 bases from V and 0 from J; bases not matched to a gene: 7. Germline V gives CDR1 MNHEY, CDR2 SMNVEV (reference sequence). CDR3 length equals 16 residues. CDR3 nucleotides: TGTGCCAGCAGTTCGTACAGGGGCAGGAGCACAGATACGCAGTATTTT. Residues: CASSSYRGRSTDTQYF.

This chain links TRBV2 with TRBJ1-5; 7 positions match TRBD1. Trimming cost V 6 bases and J 6 bases; bases outside gene matches: 11. Looked up from germline, CDR1 is SNHLY and CDR2 is FYNNEI. The CDR3 has 15 amino acids. The CDR3 coding sequence is TGTGCCAGCAGGGCAAAGACAGGGTTGGGTCAGCCCCAGCATTTT. Protein product: CASRAKTGLGQPQHF.

The V call is TRBV9, the J call TRBJ2-2; D is perhaps TRBD2 (5 bases). The CDR3 totals 14 residues. The V gene lost 0 bases and the J gene lost 7 bases, with 10 bases spanning the gap. Germline V lookup: CDR1 SGDLS, CDR2 YYNGEE. This chain's CDR3 is CASSVAGWGGELFF. CDR3 DNA: TGTGCCAGCAGCGTAGCGGGATGGGGCGGGGAGCTGTTTTTT.

The chain employs TRBV7-3 and TRBJ2-1, with D perhaps matching TRBD1 (6 bases). Germline lookup yields CDR1 SGHTA and CDR2 FQGTGA. Trimming left V 5 bases short and J 4 bases short, with 12 bases between. The CDR3 has 14 residues. Here the CDR3 reads CASSPGVGYNEQFF. CDR3 DNA sequence: TGTGCCAGCAGCCCAGGGGTCGGATACAATGAGCAGTTCTTC.

V usage is TRBV7-2 and J usage is TRBJ2-3, with D unclear. Germline CDR1 reads SGHTA; CDR2 reads FQGNSA. CDR3 size: 13 residues. The V end was cut by 5 bases, the J end by 6 bases, with 12 bases between. Here the CDR3 reads CASSQDQADTQYF. CDR3 nucleotide sequence: TGTGCCAGCAGCCAGGACCAAGCGGATACGCAGTATTTT.

The gene calls are TRBV28 and TRBJ1-2; 7 positions match TRBD1. Trimming cost V 8 bases and J 4 bases; bases outside gene matches: 10. This CDR3 spans 14 amino acids. Germline loops: CDR1 MDHEN, CDR2 SYDVKM. CDR3 protein: CASHSTGISYGYTF. In DNA form, the CDR3 reads TGTGCCAGCCACTCGACAGGGATAAGCTATGGCTACACCTTC.

The CDR3 sequence is CASSLVGAGRYGYTF. Here the CDR3 DNA reads TGTGCCAGCAGCTTGGTGGGGGCGGGGCGCTATGGCTACACCTTC. The chain joins TRBV11-2 to TRBJ1-2, with D maybe TRBD1 (6 bases). V was pared by 3 bases and J by 4 bases, with 15 bases between. The CDR3 is 15 amino acids. Germline V CDR1 and CDR2: SGHAT, FQNNGV.

V usage is TRBV18 and J usage is TRBJ1-2; D perhaps matches TRBD1 (6 bases). The CDR3 totals 15 residues. Trimming pared 6 bases from V and 2 bases from J, leaving 16 bases between. Per the germline V gene, CDR1 is KGHSH and CDR2 is LQKENI. In nucleotides, the CDR3 is TGTGCCAGCTCCCCCTCACGGGGGACAAACTATGGCTACACCTTC. Its protein product is CASSPSRGTNYGYTF.

The gene calls are TRBV18 and TRBJ1-2; D gene ambiguous. Germline CDR1 reads KGHSH; CDR2 reads LQKENI. The CDR3 consists of 13 residues. Trimming stripped 2 bases from V and 6 bases from J, with 10 bases between. CDR3 in DNA: TGTGCCAGCTCACCAGGAGATGTGGATGGCTACACCTTC. Translated, it gives CASSPGDVDGYTF.

This chain uses TRBV29-1 with TRBJ2-7; D is perhaps TRBD2 (6 bases). Trimming stripped 4 bases from V and 6 bases from J, with 10 bases between. CDR1 is SQVTM and CDR2 is ANQGSEA in the germline V gene. The CDR3 has 11 amino acids. CDR3: CSVGGVGEQYF. DNA of the CDR3: TGCAGCGTTGGGGGGGTTGGCGAGCAGTACTTC.

The chain joins TRBV5-1 to TRBJ2-1, with 7 bases lining up with TRBD2. V lost 0 bases, J lost 0 bases, and 3 bases stayed unmatched. The CDR3 is 16 residues long. CDR1 SGHRS and CDR2 YFSETQ come from the germline V gene. The CDR3: CASSLVSSGSYNEQFF. CDR3 bases: TGCGCCAGCAGCTTGGTATCTAGCGGCTCCTACAATGAGCAGTTCTTC.

The rearrangement joins TRBV19 to TRBJ2-3, with 8 bases aligning to TRBD2. Germline CDR1 reads LNHDA; CDR2 reads SQIVND (reference sequence). With V trimmed by 4 bases and J by 6 bases, 9 bases remained unmatched. This CDR3 comprises 15 residues. The CDR3 nucleotides read TGTGCCAGTAGTAGGGCGGGAGGAGTCGGGGATACGCAGTATTTT. Its translation is CASSRAGGVGDTQYF.

The chain joins TRBV30 to TRBJ1-1; a weak D match, TRBD1 (5 bases). This CDR3 comprises 13 residues. CDR1 and CDR2 (germline): GTSNPN, SVGIG (reference sequence). The ends were cut back, 0 bases at V and 0 bases at J, with 5 bases in the middle. The chain's CDR3 is CAWSVTVNTEAFF. In DNA, the CDR3 is TGTGCCTGGAGTGTGACAGTGAACACTGAAGCTTTCTTT.

The chain combines TRBV5-6 with TRBJ2-1; TRBD2 aligns across 13 bases. The germline V gene encodes CDR1 SGHDT and CDR2 YYEEEE. The J segment lost 6 bases and the V segment lost 0 bases, leaving 0 bases of the junction unmatched. CDR3 length: 15 amino acids. CDR3 protein: CASSLGLAGGNEQFF. The CDR3 DNA is TGTGCCAGCAGCTTGGGACTAGCGGGAGGCAATGAGCAGTTCTTC.

The chain couples TRBV19 to TRBJ2-3, with unresolved D. Trimming cost V 4 bases and J 0 bases, with 11 bases left between them. CDR1 LNHDA and CDR2 SQIVND come from the germline V gene (reference sequence). The length of the CDR3 is 15 residues. Here the CDR3 DNA reads TGTGCCAGTAGTAAGGCGGAATCTAGCACAGATACGCAGTATTTT. Its protein is CASSKAESSTDTQYF.

Note on this clone: Within the sample, other DNA sequences also encode this same CDR3. J is TRBJ1-3 and V is TRBV5-1, with D uncertain. CDR3 size: 14 residues. CDR1 and CDR2 (germline): SGHRS, YFSETQ. Trimming shortened V by 4 bases and J by 1 base, and 9 bases separated the two germline ends. The CDR3 spells CASSPDGSGNTIYF. CDR3 in DNA: TGCGCCAGCAGCCCAGACGGGTCTGGAAACACCATATATTTT.

This clone was counted between two and nine times. The rearrangement links TRBV19 to TRBJ1-4, with 8 bases fitting TRBD1. V shed 3 bases, J shed 6 bases, and the junction held 6 bases outside the gene matches. The CDR3 is 15 residues long. The germline CDR1 and CDR2 sequences are LNHDA and SQIVND (reference sequence). Here the CDR3 DNA reads TGTGCCAGTAGTATGGGGACAGGAGCCTATGAAAAACTGTTTTTT. It is translated as CASSMGTGAYEKLFF.

This clone was counted a few times. This chain uses TRBV7-2 with TRBJ2-5; D is possibly TRBD1 (5 bases). The germline gives CDR1 SGHTA, CDR2 FQGNSA. CDR3 length: 13 amino acids. With 3 bases removed from V and 1 base from J, the gap between germline ends came to 6 bases. Written as DNA, the CDR3 is TGTGCCAGCAGCTTGACAGTCCAAGAGACCCAGTACTTC. Amino acids: CASSLTVQETQYF.